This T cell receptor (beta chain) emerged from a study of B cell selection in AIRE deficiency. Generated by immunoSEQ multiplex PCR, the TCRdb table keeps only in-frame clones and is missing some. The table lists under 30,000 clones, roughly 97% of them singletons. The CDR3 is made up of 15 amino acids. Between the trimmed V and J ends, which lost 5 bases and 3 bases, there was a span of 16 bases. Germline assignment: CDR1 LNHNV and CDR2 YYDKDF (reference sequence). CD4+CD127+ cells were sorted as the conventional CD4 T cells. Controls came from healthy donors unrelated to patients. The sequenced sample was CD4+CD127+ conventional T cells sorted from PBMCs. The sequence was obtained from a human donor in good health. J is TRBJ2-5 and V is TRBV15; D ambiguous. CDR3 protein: CATSGPTRPEETQYF. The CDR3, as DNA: TGTGCCACCAGCGGACCGACGAGGCCTGAAGAGACCCAGTACTTC.